One sample yielded the 5 T cell receptor beta chains listed below, sequenced in a study of T cells in Graves' hyperthyroidism and ophthalmopathy. Amplification of TCR beta CDR3 regions was performed using RNA transcripts as template. HTBI primers were used for first-round RT-PCR of the TCR CDR3. TCRdb reprocessed the multiplex PCR reads with MiXCR, giving one entry per CDR3 protein. Among hundreds of thousands of distinct CDR3 sequences listed, approximately 14% were seen once. Material: blood. The receptors stem from a woman aged 25 to 39 with Graves' hyperthyroidism.

This chain connects TRBV29-1 to TRBJ1-1; a possible D gene is TRBD1 (6 bases). CDR3 length: 14 residues. CDR1 is SQVTM, CDR2 ANQGSEA, per germline. The ends were cut back, 4 bases at V and 4 bases at J, with 16 bases in the middle. Here the CDR3 reads CSVVGGLRGTEAFF. The CDR3, as DNA: TGCAGCGTTGTCGGGGGGCTTAGGGGCACTGAAGCTTTCTTT.

This clonotype was counted between two and nine times. The rearrangement links TRBV3-1 to TRBJ2-1; D unclear. The germline V and J ends were trimmed by 0 bases and 1 base, with 4 bases remaining between them. Germline V gene lookup returns CDR1 LGHDT and CDR2 YNNKEL (reference sequence). This CDR3 spans 14 amino acids. The CDR3 DNA is TGTGCCAGCAGCCAAGACAGGTCCTACAATGAGCAGTTCTTC. Its protein product is CASSQDRSYNEQFF.

This clonotype has a count of ten or more. This chain uses TRBV28 with TRBJ2-7; 12 bases are a match to TRBD2. J gave up 2 bases and V 4 bases, and 3 bases lay outside the gene matches. This CDR3 region has 15 residues. The germline gives CDR1 MDHEN, CDR2 SYDVKM. CDR3 DNA: TGTGCCAGCAGTTCGACTAGCGGGAGCACCTACGAGCAGTACTTC. It specifies CASSSTSGSTYEQYF.

This sequence joins TRBV27 and TRBJ2-3, with 12 positions matching TRBD2. CDR1 MNHEY and CDR2 SMNVEV come from the germline V gene (reference sequence). V lost 6 bases to trimming and J lost 0 bases; unmatched junction nucleotides: 10. This CDR3 comprises 18 residues. The CDR3: CASRLAGGHSASTDTQYF. The CDR3 DNA follows: TGTGCCAGCAGGCTAGCGGGAGGGCACAGTGCTAGCACAGATACGCAGTATTTT.

Many counts were recorded for this clonotype. V usage is TRBV5-1 and J usage is TRBJ2-1; D is ambiguous. V was shortened by 1 base and J by 9 bases, with 14 bases between the two germline ends. Per the germline V gene, CDR1 is SGHRS and CDR2 is YFSETQ. CDR3 length: 14 amino acids. CDR3 in DNA: TGCGCCAGCAGCTTGAGCCGTGTAGTGCCTGAGCAGTTCTTC. It is translated as CASSLSRVVPEQFF.